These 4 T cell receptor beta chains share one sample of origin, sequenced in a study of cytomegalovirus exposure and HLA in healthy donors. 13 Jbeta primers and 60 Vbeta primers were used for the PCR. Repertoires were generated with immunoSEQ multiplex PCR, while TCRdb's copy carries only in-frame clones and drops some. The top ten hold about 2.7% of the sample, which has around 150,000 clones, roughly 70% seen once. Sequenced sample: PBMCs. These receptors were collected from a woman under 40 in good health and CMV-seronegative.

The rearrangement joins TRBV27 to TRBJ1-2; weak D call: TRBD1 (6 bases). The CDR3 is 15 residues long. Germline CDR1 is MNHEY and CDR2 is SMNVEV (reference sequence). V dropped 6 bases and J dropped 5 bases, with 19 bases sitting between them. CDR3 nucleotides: TGTGCCAGCAGGCCAGGGGTTGAAGTTAGGTATGGCTACACCTTC. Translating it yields CASRPGVEVRYGYTF.

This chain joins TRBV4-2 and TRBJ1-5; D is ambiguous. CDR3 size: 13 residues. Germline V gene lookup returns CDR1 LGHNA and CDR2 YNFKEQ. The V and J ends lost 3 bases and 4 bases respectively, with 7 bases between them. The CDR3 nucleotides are TGTGCCAGCAGCCACCGGGTTAATCAGCCCCAGCATTTT. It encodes CASSHRVNQPQHF.

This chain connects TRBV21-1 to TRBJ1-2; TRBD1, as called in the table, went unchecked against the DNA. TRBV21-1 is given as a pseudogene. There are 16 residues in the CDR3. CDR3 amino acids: CASSKGARPCKNGYTF. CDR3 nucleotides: TGTGCCAGCAGCAAAGGGGCCCGGCCTTGCAAGAATGGCTACACCTTC.

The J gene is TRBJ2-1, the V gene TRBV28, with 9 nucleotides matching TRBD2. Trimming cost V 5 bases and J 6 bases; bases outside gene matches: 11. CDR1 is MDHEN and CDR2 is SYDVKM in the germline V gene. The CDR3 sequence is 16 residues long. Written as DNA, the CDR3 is TGTGCCAGCAGTGTACAGGCGGGGGGGCACTCCAATGAGCAGTTCTTC. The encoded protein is CASSVQAGGHSNEQFF.